This TCR beta chain was documented in a study of cytomegalovirus exposure and HLA in healthy donors. Points from the study as a whole: Presence/absence analyses assumed roughly uniform sequencing depth across donors, which may not hold. In a later analysis, HLA-C alleles had the fewest associated TCRs, DRB1 alleles the most.

This CDR3 contains 14 residues. V was pared by 8 bases and J by 1 base, with 11 bases between. CDR1 WNHNN and CDR2 SYGVQD come from the germline V gene (reference sequence). 60 Vbeta and 13 Jbeta primers were used in PCR. The assay was immunoSEQ multiplex PCR, and TCRdb's table has in-frame clones only and misses some. The sample holds over 90,000 clones; roughly four fifths are singletons and the top ten take roughly 5.1%. With regard to this clone: Its antigen remains unidentified.

The chain is built from TRBV10-1 and TRBJ2-2, with a weak D call TRBD1 (6 bases). The receptor was derived from a man between 35 and 55 years old in good health and CMV-seropositive. Sequenced input: PBMCs. The CDR3 bases are TGCGCCAGCCGGACAGCTCAGAACACCGGGGAGCTGTTTTTT. Protein sequence: CASRTAQNTGELFF.